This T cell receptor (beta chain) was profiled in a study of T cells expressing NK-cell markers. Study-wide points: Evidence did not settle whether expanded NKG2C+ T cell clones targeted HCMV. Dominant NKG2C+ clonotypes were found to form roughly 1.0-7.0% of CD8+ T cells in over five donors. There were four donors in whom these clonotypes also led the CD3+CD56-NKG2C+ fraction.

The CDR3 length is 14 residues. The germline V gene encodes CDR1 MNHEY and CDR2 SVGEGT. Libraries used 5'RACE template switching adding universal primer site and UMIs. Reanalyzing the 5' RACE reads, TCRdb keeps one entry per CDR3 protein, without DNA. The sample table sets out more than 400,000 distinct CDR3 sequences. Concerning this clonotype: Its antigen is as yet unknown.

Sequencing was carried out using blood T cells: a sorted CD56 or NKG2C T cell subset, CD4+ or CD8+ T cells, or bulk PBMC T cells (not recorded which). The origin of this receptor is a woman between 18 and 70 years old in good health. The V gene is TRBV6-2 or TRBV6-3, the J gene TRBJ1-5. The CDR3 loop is CASSYASANQPQHF.